The clone carrying this TCR beta chain was recorded a few times. This specimen comes from a study of response to subunit inactivated influenza vaccine. Trimming removed 6 bases from V and 2 bases from J; junction bases left unmatched: 15. The CDR3 loop spans 18 amino acids. TCRdb passed the RT-PCR reads through MiXCR, listing each CDR3 protein once. This table has some 550,000 distinct CDR3 sequences, 20% to 25% appearing once. A further study also used this sample, focusing on T cells expressing NK-cell markers. That report adds: The cDNA for TCR beta came from 5'RACE template switching with UMIs. Sequenced donors, eight in total, included seven who were HCMV-seropositive and one who was seronegative. An anti-gamma-delta TCR antibody was added in several experiments. It restricted sorting to alpha-beta TCR-expressing T cells. NKG2C+ dominant clonotype frequencies in six donors were roughly 1.0-7.5% of CD8+ T cells. Expanded clones of NKG2C+ T cells had an unclear HCMV specificity.

The clonotype originates from a man aged 50-60 years who received an inactivated influenza vaccine. V usage is TRBV12-3 or TRBV12-4 and J usage is TRBJ2-1, with TRBD1 identical over 8 bases. The starting material was CD4+ T cells sorted from PBMCs, obtained about 12 days after vaccination. The CDR3 coding sequence is TGTGCCAGCAGCCAGCCCGCCAGGGGGCGAGGCCCCTACAATGAGCAGTTCTTC. Translated: CASSQPARGRGPYNEQFF.